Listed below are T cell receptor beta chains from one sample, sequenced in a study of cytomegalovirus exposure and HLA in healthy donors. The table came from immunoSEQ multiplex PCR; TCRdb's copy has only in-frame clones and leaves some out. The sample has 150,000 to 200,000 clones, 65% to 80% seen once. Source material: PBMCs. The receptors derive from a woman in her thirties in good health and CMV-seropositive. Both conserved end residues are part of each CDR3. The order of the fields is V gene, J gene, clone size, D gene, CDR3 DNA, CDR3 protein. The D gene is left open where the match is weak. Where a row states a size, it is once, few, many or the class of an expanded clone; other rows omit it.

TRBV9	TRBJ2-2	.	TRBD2	TGTGCCAGCAGCGCCGAGGGCGGGGGGGCCAACACCGGGGAGCTGTTTTTT	CASSAEGGGANTGELFF
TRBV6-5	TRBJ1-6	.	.	TGTGCCAGCAGTCGACAGCCAAGTCGGGCCCTCCACTTT	CASSRQPSRALHF
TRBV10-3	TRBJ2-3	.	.	TGTGCCATCGCCAGTCAGGGAGGAGATACGCAGTATTTT	CAIASQGGDTQYF
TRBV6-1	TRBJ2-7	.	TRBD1	TGTGCCAGCAGTGAAGCGGTCGGACAGGGGGCGAATGAGCAGTACTTC	CASSEAVGQGANEQYF
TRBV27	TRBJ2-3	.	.	TGTGCCAGCAGAGAGGGCGGTACAGATACGCAGTATTTT	CASREGGTDTQYF
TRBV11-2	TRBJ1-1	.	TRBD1	TGTGCCAGCAGCTTAGATATGGGACAGGGAATCACTGAAGCTTTCTTT	CASSLDMGQGITEAFF
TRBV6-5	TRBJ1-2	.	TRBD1	TGTGCCAGCAGTGACAGGGGCGGCTACACCTTC	CASSDRGGYTF
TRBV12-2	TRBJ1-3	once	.	TGTGCAAGTCGCTTAGGAACAAGGTTGTGCGGGCGAGAGGCCACCATATATTTT	CASRLGTRLCGREATIYF
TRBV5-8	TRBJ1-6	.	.	TGTGCCAGCAGCTTGGTAGGGGCCGATTCACCCCTCCACTTT	CASSLVGADSPLHF
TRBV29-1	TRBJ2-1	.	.	TGCAGCGTTGATGGCAGAAAATTCCGTCCCCCCTACAATGAGCAGTTCTTC	CSVDGRKFRPPYNEQFF
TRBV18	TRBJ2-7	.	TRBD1	TGTGCCAGCTCACCCGGGACAGGGGTTAGTTGGGAGCAGTACTTC	CASSPGTGVSWEQYF
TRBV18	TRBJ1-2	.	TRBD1	TGTGCCAGCTCACCACAGGGACAGGGAGGAGAAGGCTACACCTTC	CASSPQGQGGEGYTF
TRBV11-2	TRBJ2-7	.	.	TGTGCCAGCAGCCCGGGACAAACCTACGAGCAGTACTTC	CASSPGQTYEQYF
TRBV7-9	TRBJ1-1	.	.	TGTGCCAGCAGCGCGGGGGGGTTCGGGAAGGCGATGAACACTGAAGCTTTCTTT	CASSAGGFGKAMNTEAFF
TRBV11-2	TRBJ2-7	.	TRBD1	TGTGCCAGCAGCTCCTGGGACAGGGACGAGCAGTACTTC	CASSSWDRDEQYF
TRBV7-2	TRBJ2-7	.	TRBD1	TGTGCTAGCAGCTTGTTATATGGGAACAGGGGGTTTATCGAGCAGTACTTC	CASSLLYGNRGFIEQYF
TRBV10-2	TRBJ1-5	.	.	TGCGCCAGCAGTGAGTCGTCAGCGAATCAGCCCCAGCATTTT	CASSESSANQPQHF
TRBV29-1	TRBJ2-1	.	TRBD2	TGCAGCGTTGAAGGACTAGCGGGGGTCAGCTCCTACAATGAGCAGTTCTTC	CSVEGLAGVSSYNEQFF
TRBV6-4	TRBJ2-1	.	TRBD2	TGTGCCAGCAGTGACTCTGCGGGGGGGCCCACCAATGAGCAGTTCTTC	CASSDSAGGPTNEQFF
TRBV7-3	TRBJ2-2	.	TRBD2	TGTGCCAGCAGCTTAGGCCCCGTTCTTCCGCGGGGGGGCCCGGGCACCGGGGAGCTGTTTTTT	CASSLGPVLPRGGPGTGELFF
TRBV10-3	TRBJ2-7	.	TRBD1	TGTGCCATCAGTCCGGGACAGGGGGGCCTCTCGGAGCAGTACTTC	CAISPGQGGLSEQYF
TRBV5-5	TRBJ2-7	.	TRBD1	TGTGCCAGCAGCCCGGGACAGGGGGCTTACGAGCAGTACTTC	CASSPGQGAYEQYF
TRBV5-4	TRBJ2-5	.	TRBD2	TGTGCCAGCAGCTTGGCACTAGCGGGGGACTTAACCCAGTACTTC	CASSLALAGDLTQYF
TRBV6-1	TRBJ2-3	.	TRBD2	TGTGCCAGCAGTGTTTGGGGACTATTGGATACGCAGTATTTT	CASSVWGLLDTQYF
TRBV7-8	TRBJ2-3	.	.	TGTGCCAGCAGCTTATCTTGGGGCGGCACAGATACGCAGTATTTT	CASSLSWGGTDTQYF
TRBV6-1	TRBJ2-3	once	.	TGTGCCAGCAGTGAGCAGGGTAGCACAGATACGCAGTATTTT	CASSEQGSTDTQYF
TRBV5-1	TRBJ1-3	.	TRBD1	TGCGCCAGCAGGTCACAGGGGGGAACTGGAAACACCATATATTTT	CASRSQGGTGNTIYF
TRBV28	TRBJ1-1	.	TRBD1	TGTGCCAGCAGCTCGGGACAGGGTACGCTGGGGGCTTTCTTT	CASSSGQGTLGAFF
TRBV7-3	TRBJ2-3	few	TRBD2	TGTGCCAGCACCTTAAGGGAGGGAGATACGCAGTATTTT	CASTLREGDTQYF
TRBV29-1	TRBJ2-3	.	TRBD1	TGCAGCGCCGGGACAGCCACAGATACGCAGTATTTT	CSAGTATDTQYF
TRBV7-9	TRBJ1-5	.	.	TGTGCCAGCAGCTTAGTCGGGGGTAAGCAGCCCCAGCATTTT	CASSLVGGKQPQHF
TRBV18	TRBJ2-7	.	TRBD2	TGTGCCAGCAAGGCTAGCGGGGGCCCGAGGGAGCAGTACTTC	CASKASGGPREQYF